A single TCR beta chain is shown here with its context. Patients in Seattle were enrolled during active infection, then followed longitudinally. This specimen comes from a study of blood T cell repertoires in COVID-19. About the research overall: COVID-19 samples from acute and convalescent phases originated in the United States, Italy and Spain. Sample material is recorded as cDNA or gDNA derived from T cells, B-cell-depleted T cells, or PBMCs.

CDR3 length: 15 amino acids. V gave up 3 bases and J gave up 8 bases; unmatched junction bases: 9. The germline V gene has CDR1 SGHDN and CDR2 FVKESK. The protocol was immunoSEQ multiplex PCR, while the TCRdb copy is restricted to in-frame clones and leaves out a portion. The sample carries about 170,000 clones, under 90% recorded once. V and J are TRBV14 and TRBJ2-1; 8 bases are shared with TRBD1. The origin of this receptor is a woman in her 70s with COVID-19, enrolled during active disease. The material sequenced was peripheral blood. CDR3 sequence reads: CASSQPTGVVDEQFF. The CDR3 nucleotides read TGTGCCAGCAGCCAGCCGACAGGGGTTGTTGATGAGCAGTTCTTC.